This entry describes one T cell receptor beta chain. Its target is unknown. At the DNA level, this CDR3 is encoded by other sequences in the same sample as well. This sample was included in a study of cytomegalovirus exposure and HLA in healthy donors. Study background: There were roughly 120 million unique TCR beta sequences, drawn from about 180 million T cells, in an earlier analysis. Study results and caveats: The sole available immune exposure information was CMV serostatus.

Donors were nominally healthy when sampled, though unrecorded immune exposures were likely. Germline values: CDR1 ENHRY, CDR2 SYGVKD. CDR3 size: 15 residues. V was pared by 0 bases and J by 4 bases, with 10 bases between. Vbeta (60) and Jbeta (13) primers were used in the PCR. Clones were read by immunoSEQ multiplex PCR, and TCRdb kept only the in-frame ones, dropping some. The sample has 130,000 to 150,000 clones; 73% are singletons. The V and J genes are TRBV10-3 and TRBJ1-3; tentatively, D is TRBD1 (5 bases). This receptor was taken from a human donor in good health. Material: PBMCs. In DNA form, the CDR3 reads TGTGCCATCAGTGAGTCTAGGGGTTCGGGAAACACCATATATTTT. Translated, it gives CAISESRGSGNTIYF.